At least ten counts were recorded for the clone carrying this TCR beta chain. Antigen unknown. RNA transcripts served as the template for amplifying TCR beta CDR3 regions. The primer set for the first-round RT-PCR of the TCR CDR3 was HTBI. One entry per CDR3 protein, called by TCRdb with MiXCR from the multiplex PCR reads. The sample comprises 550,000 to 700,000 distinct CDR3 sequences, roughly 46% of which are singletons, and around 20% rests with the top ten. Germline CDR1 and CDR2: MNHNY and SVGAGI (reference sequence). The length of the CDR3 is 12 residues. V lost 3 bases to trimming and J lost 7 bases, with 10 bases between them. Uncontrolled infection, other autoimmune disease, pregnancy or lactation excluded patients. The data belong to a study of T cells in Graves' hyperthyroidism and ophthalmopathy. Findings of the study overall: Blood samples included most of the expanded thyroid clonotypes exceeding 0.001. Ophthalmopathy was told apart from stable hyperthyroidism by a 13 V-J model. A median around 5.9 months before onset, the model predicted ophthalmopathy.

The sequence was obtained from an adult woman with Graves' disease, either hyperthyroidism or ophthalmopathy (not recorded which). The V gene is TRBV6-6, the J gene TRBJ2-7; TRBD1 might be the D (6 bases). What was sequenced was peripheral blood or thyroid tissue (not recorded which). The DNA for the CDR3 is TGTGCCAGCAGTTATCACAGGGCGGAGCAGTACTTC. Its protein product is CASSYHRAEQYF.